This T cell receptor beta chain emerged from a study of PD-1 blockade in mismatch repair-deficient tumors. On the study more broadly: Patients had over ten mismatch repair-deficient cancer types and were previously treated and progressing. Findings of the study overall: Tumor-resident clones, often absent from pretreatment blood, expanded after pembrolizumab and then contracted.

This CDR3 is 13 amino acids long. V dropped 0 bases and J dropped 8 bases, with 10 bases sitting between them. Germline-derived CDR1 and CDR2 are SGHNT and YYREEE (reference sequence). Only one count was recorded for this clone. The antigen is undetermined. Mismatch repair deficiency was confirmed in all patients, by PCR or immunohistochemistry. TCRs were sequenced from three patients responding to pembrolizumab. The repertoire was sequenced with immunoSEQ multiplex PCR; TCRdb's copy has only in-frame clones and lacks some. Among about 120,000 clones, approximately 90% were seen once, and the ten largest hold 13%.

The clonotype was recovered from an adult with mismatch repair-deficient cancer. The rearrangement links TRBV5-4 to TRBJ2-3, with a tentative D call TRBD1 (5 bases). The sample consisted of peripheral blood, taken 44 weeks after starting pembrolizumab. This CDR3 is CASSLEAGFTQYF. CDR3 coding DNA: TGTGCCAGCAGCTTGGAGGCAGGGTTTACGCAGTATTTT.